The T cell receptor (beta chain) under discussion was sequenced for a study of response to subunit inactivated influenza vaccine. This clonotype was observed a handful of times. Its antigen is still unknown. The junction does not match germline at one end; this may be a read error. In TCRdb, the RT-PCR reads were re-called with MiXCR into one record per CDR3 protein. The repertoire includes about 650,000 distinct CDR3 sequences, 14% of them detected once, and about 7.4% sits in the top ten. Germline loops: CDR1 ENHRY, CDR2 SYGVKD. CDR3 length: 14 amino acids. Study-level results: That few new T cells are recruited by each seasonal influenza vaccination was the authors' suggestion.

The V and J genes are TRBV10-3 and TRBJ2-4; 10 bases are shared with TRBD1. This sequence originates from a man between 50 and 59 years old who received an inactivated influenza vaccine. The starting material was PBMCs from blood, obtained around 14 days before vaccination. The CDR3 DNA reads TGTGCCATCAGTGAGTCAGGTGGAGACAGGGGGCTTAACTTC. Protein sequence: CAISESGGDRGLNF.